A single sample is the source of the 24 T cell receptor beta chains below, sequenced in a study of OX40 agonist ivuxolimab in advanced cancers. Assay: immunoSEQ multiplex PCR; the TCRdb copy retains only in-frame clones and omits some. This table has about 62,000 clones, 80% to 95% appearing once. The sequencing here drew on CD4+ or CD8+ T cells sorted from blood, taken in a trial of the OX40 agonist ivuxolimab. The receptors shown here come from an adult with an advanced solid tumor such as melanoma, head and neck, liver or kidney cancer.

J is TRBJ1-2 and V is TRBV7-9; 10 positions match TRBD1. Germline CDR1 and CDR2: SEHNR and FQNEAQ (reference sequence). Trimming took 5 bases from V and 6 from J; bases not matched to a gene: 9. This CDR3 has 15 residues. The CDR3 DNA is TGTGCCAGCAGCCATGACAGGGGGCAGTCGAATGGCTACACCTTC. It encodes CASSHDRGQSNGYTF.

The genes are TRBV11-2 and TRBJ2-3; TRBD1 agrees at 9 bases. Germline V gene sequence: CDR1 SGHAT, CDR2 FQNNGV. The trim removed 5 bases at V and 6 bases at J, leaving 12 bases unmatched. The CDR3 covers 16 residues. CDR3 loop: CASSGGRQGEWDTQYF. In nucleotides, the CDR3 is TGTGCCAGCAGCGGAGGACGACAGGGGGAATGGGATACGCAGTATTTT.

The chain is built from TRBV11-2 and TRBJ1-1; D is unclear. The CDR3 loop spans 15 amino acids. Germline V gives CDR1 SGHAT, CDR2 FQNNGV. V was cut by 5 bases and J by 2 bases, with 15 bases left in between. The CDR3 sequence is CASSPPQETNTEAFF. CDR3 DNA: TGTGCCAGCAGCCCCCCCCAGGAGACCAACACTGAAGCTTTCTTT.

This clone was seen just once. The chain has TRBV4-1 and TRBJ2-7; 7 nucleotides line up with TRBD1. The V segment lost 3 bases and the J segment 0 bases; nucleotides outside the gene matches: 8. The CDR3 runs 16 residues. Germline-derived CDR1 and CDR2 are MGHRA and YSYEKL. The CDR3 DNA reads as TGCGCCAGCAGCCAGGAGACAGGGCAAACCTCCTACGAGCAGTACTTC. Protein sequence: CASSQETGQTSYEQYF.

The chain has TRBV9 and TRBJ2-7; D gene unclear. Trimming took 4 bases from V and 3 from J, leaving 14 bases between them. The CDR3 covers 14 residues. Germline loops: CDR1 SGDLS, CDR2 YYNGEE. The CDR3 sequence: CASSPAENLYEQYF. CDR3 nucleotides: TGTGCCAGCAGCCCTGCCGAGAACCTCTACGAGCAGTACTTC.

CDR3 sequence reads: CARSSRWDRDYEQYF. The CDR3 DNA reads as TGTGCCAGAAGCTCACGATGGGACAGGGACTACGAGCAGTACTTC. This chain links TRBV5-3 with TRBJ2-5, with 9 bases that match TRBD1. The end of the DNA fits TRBJ2-7 better, so the J call may be wrong. TRBV5-3 carries the ORF label, with uncertain function. This CDR3 region has 15 residues.

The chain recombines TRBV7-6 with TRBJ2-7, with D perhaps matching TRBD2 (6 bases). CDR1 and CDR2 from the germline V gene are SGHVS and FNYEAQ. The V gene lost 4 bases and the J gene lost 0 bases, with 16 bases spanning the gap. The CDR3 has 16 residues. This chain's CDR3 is CASSSKSGVSSYEQYF. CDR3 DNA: TGTGCCAGCAGCTCCAAATCGGGGGTTAGCTCCTACGAGCAGTACTTC.

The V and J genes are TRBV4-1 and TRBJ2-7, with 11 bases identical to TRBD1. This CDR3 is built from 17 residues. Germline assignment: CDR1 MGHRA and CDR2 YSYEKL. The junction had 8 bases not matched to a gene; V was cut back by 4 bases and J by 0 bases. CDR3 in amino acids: CASSLLTGTGGSYEQYF. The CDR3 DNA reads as TGCGCCAGCAGCCTCCTAACCGGGACAGGGGGCTCCTACGAGCAGTACTTC.

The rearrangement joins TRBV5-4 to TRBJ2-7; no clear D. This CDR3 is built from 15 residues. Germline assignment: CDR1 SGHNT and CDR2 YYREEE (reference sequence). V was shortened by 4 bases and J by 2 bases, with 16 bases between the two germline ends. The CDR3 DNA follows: TGTGCCAGCAGCCCGAGCCCGGGTCCCCCCTACGAGCAGTACTTC. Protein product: CASSPSPGPPYEQYF.

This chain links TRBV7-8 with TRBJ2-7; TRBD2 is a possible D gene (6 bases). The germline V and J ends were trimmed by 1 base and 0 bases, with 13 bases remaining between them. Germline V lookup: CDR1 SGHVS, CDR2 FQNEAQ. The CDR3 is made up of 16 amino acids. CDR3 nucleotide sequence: TGTGCCAGCAGCTTAGTGGAGGGTCCCCTCTCCTACGAGCAGTACTTC. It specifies CASSLVEGPLSYEQYF.

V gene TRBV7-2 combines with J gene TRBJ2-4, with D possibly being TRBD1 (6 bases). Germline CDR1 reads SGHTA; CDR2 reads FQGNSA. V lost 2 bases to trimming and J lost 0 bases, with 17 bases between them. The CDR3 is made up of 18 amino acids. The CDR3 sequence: CASSLWGGQNLAKNIQYF. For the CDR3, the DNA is TGTGCCAGCAGCTTATGGGGCGGACAGAACCTAGCCAAAAACATTCAGTACTTC.

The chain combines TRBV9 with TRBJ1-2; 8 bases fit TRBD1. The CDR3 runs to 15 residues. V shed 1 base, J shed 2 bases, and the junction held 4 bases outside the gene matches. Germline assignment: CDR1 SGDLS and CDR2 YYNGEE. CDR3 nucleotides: TGTGCCAGCAGCGTAAATCGGACAGGGAACTATGGCTACACCTTC. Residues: CASSVNRTGNYGYTF.

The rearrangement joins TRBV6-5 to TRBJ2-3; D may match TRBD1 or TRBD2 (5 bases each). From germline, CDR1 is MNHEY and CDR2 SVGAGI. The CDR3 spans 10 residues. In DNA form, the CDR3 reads TGTGCGACCGGGGCGGATACGCAGTATTTT. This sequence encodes CATGADTQYF.

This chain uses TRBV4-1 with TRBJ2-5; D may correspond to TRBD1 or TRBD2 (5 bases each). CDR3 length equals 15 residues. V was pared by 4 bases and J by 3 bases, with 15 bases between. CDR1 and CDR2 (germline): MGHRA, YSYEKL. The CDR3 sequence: CASSRIRDGEETQYF. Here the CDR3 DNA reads TGCGCCAGCAGCCGGATCCGGGACGGAGAAGAGACCCAGTACTTC.

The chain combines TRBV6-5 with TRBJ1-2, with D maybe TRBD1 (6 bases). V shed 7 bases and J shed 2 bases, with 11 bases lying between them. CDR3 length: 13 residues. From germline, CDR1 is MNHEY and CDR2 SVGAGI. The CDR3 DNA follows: TGTGCCAGCATTCGGGGGGCCAACTATGGCTACACCTTC. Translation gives CASIRGANYGYTF.

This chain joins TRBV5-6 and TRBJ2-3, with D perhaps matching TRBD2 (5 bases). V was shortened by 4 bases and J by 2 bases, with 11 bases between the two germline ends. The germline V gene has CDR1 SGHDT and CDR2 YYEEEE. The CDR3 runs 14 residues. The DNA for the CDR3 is TGTGCCAGCAGCCCTGGACTGAACACAGATACGCAGTATTTT. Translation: CASSPGLNTDTQYF.

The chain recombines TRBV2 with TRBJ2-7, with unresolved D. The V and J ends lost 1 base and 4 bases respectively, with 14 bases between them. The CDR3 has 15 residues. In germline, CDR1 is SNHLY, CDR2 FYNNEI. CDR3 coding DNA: TGTGCCAGCAGTGAAGATCTGACGGTTGGTTACGAGCAGTACTTC. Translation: CASSEDLTVGYEQYF.

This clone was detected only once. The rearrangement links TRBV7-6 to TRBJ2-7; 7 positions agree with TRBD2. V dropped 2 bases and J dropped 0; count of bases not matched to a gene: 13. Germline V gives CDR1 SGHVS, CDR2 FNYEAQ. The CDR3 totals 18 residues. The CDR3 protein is CASSLLADLGLSSYEQYF. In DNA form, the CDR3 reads TGTGCCAGCAGCTTACTAGCGGACCTGGGGTTAAGCTCCTACGAGCAGTACTTC.

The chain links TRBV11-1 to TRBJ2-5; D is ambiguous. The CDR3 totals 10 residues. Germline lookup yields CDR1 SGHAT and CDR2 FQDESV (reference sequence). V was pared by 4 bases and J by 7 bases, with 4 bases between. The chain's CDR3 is CASSSGTQYF. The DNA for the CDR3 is TGTGCCAGCAGCTCGGGGACCCAGTACTTC.

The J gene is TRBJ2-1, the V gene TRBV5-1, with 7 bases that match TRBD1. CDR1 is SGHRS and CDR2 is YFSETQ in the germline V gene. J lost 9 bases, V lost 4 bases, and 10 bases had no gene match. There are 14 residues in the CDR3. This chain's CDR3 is CASSPTTGLGEQFF. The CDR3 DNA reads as TGCGCCAGCAGCCCCACGACAGGGTTAGGTGAGCAGTTCTTC.

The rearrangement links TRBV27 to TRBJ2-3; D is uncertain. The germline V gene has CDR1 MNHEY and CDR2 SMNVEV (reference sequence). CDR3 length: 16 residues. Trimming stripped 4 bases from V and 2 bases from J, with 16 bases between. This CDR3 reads CASSSPPWGTTDTQYF. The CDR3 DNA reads TGTGCCAGCAGTTCCCCCCCCTGGGGAACCACAGATACGCAGTATTTT.

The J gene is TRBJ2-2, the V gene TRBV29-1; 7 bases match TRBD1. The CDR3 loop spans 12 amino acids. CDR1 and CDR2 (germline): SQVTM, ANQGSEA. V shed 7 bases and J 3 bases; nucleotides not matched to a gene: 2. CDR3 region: CSAGQYTGELFF. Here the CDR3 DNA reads TGCAGCGCGGGACAGTACACCGGGGAGCTGTTTTTT.

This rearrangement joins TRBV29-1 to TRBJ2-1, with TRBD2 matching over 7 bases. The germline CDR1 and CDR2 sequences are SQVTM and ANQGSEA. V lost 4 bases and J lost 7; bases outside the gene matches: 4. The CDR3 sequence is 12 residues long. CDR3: CSVGTSGNEQFF. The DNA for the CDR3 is TGCAGCGTTGGGACTAGTGGGAATGAGCAGTTCTTC.

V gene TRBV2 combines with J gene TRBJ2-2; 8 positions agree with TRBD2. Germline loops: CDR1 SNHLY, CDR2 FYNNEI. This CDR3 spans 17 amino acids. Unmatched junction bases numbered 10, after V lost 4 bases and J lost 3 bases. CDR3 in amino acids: CASSVFYRGGHTGELFF. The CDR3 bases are TGTGCCAGCAGTGTCTTTTATCGGGGGGGGCACACCGGGGAGCTGTTTTTT.